This T cell receptor (beta chain) derives from a study of T cell changes during pregnancy in multiple sclerosis. This CDR3 spans 18 amino acids. V was clipped by 2 bases and J by 1 base, with 19 bases between them. CDR1 and CDR2 from the germline V gene are MNHNS and SASEGT. The repertoire was sequenced with immunoSEQ multiplex PCR; TCRdb's copy has only in-frame clones and lacks some. The sample carries about 92,000 clones, almost 95% recorded once. This chain connects TRBV6-1 to TRBJ2-3; D perhaps matches TRBD2 (7 bases). This clonotype originated in a female donor with multiple sclerosis, enrolled in a pregnancy study. The sequencing here drew on peripheral blood, taken in the third trimester of pregnancy. This chain's CDR3 is CASSELVGGLQGTDTQYF. In DNA form, the CDR3 reads TGTGCCAGCAGTGAATTGGTCGGGGGGCTTCAGGGCACAGATACGCAGTATTTT.